One and the same sample provided the 16 T cell receptor beta chains below, sequenced in a study of blood T cells in healthy people across ages. Alongside a J-beta primer mix, a sample-barcoded 5' primer served in a second PCR lasting roughly 6 to 11 cycles. TCRdb analysed the 5' RACE reads with MiXCR anew, one entry per CDR3 protein. The data show about 780,000 distinct CDR3 sequences, with about a quarter seen just once and 2.5% to 3.5% held by the top ten. The data were also submitted as part of a second study, on T cells of mothers and their children.

The sequencing input was blood. The receptor set was obtained from a boy aged 5 to 17 in good health.

This clonotype was picked up a small number of times. CDR3 loop: CASSLGTGNSEKLFF. In DNA, the CDR3 is TGCGCCAGCAGCTTGGGGACAGGGAATTCTGAAAAACTGTTTTTT. V usage is TRBV5-1 and J usage is TRBJ1-4, with TRBD1 matching 8 bases. Trimming at V came to 0 bases and at J to 7 bases, leaving 5 bases not matched to a gene. The CDR3 covers 15 residues. Looked up from germline, CDR1 is SGHRS and CDR2 is YFSETQ.

This clonotype was found once. The chain has TRBV7-2 and TRBJ2-5; D might be TRBD2 (7 bases). The J call is uncertain, as TRBJ2-1 better fits the DNA end. The CDR3 contains 16 residues. The germline gives CDR1 SGHTA, CDR2 FQGNSA. As DNA, the CDR3 is TGTGCCAGCAGTAACCGGGGAGGGGGATTGATGAATGAGCAGTTCTTC. Translated: CASSNRGGGLMNEQFF.

A few counts support this clonotype. V and J are TRBV3-1 and TRBJ2-5, with 7 bases that match TRBD2. The J call is doubtful: the DNA matches TRBJ2-1 better. CDR1 LGHDT and CDR2 YNNKEL come from the germline V gene (reference sequence). The length of the CDR3 is 14 residues. DNA for the CDR3: TGTGCCAGCACCAGGCGGGGGATGGAGAATGAGCAGTTCTTC. This gives the protein CASTRRGMENEQFF.

This chain joins TRBV12-3 or TRBV12-4 and TRBJ2-1; possibly TRBD1 for D (5 bases). The CDR3 length is 12 residues. With 3 bases removed from V and 9 bases from J, the gap between germline ends came to 9 bases. In nucleotides, the CDR3 is TGTGCCAGCAGTTTCCAGGGTATTGAGCAGTTCTTC. It specifies CASSFQGIEQFF.

CDR3 region: CASSYGGAGNQPQHF. The CDR3 DNA is TGTGCCAGCAGTTACGGGGGGGCAGGCAATCAGCCCCAGCATTTT. V usage is TRBV6-5 and J usage is TRBJ1-5; a weak D match, TRBD1 (6 bases). The ends were cut back, 2 bases at V and 2 bases at J, with 10 bases in the middle. Per the germline V gene, CDR1 is MNHEY and CDR2 is SVGAGI. This CDR3 has 15 residues.

This clonotype was counted at least ten times. The chain has TRBV12-3 or TRBV12-4 and TRBJ2-5; tentative D call: TRBD2 (6 bases). Trimming cost V 10 bases and J 5 bases, with 17 bases left between them. This CDR3 region has 13 residues. The CDR3 region is CATQGLLSETQYF. Written as DNA, the CDR3 is TGTGCCACCCAGGGACTCCTCTCGGAGACCCAGTACTTC.

The J gene is TRBJ1-2, the V gene TRBV24-1, with D uncertain. V was trimmed by 4 bases and J by 3 bases, leaving 17 bases between them. The V gene's germline CDR1 is KGHDR and CDR2 SFDVKD. The CDR3 totals 16 residues. CDR3 amino acids: CATSDPGREDYYGYTF. In nucleotides, the CDR3 is TGTGCCACCAGTGACCCAGGCAGAGAGGACTACTATGGCTACACCTTC.

This chain uses TRBV20-1 with TRBJ2-3; the D is unclear. The germline gives CDR1 DFQATT, CDR2 SNEGSKA (reference sequence). Trimming cost V 6 bases and J 2 bases, with 18 bases left between them. The CDR3 runs 15 residues. CDR3 sequence reads: CSAPNRAEPTDTQYF. The CDR3 DNA is TGCAGTGCACCGAACCGCGCCGAGCCCACAGATACGCAGTATTTT.

In its sample, this clonotype was seen a few times. The rearrangement links TRBV20-1 to TRBJ2-5; possibly TRBD2 for D (7 bases). This CDR3 spans 13 amino acids. The germline V gene encodes CDR1 DFQATT and CDR2 SNEGSKA (reference sequence). V was cut by 4 bases and J by 5 bases, with 14 bases left in between. The CDR3 loop is CSAKGGGLETQYF. The CDR3 region has the DNA TGCAGTGCTAAGGGGGGGGGCCTGGAGACCCAGTACTTC.

Only a few counts were recorded for this clonotype. The genes are TRBV20-1 and TRBJ2-7; TRBD1 matches 7 bases. CDR3 length equals 15 residues. Germline V gene data show CDR1 as DFQATT and CDR2 as SNEGSKA (reference sequence). J was trimmed by 1 base and V by 2 bases; bases with no gene match: 8. CDR3 in amino acids: CSARRAQGPSYEQYF. CDR3 DNA: TGCAGTGCTAGACGGGCACAGGGGCCATCCTACGAGCAGTACTTC.

This clonotype was seen only a few times. V is TRBV3-1 and J is TRBJ2-1, with TRBD2 matching 8 bases. With V trimmed by 3 bases and J by 6 bases, 4 bases remained unmatched. CDR3 length: 14 amino acids. Germline V gives CDR1 LGHDT, CDR2 YNNKEL (reference sequence). The CDR3 sequence: CASSQVLAVNEQFF. CDR3 in DNA: TGTGCCAGCAGCCAGGTACTAGCGGTCAATGAGCAGTTCTTC.

The chain joins TRBV28 to TRBJ2-7, with D possibly matching TRBD2 (5 bases). There are 13 residues in the CDR3. Germline V CDR1 and CDR2: MDHEN, SYDVKM. V lost 7 bases and J 2 bases, leaving 12 bases between the germline ends. The CDR3 DNA follows: TGTGCCAGCACGGCTAGCCTAACCTACGAGCAGTACTTC. Translated: CASTASLTYEQYF.

This clonotype was observed a few times. The V call is TRBV19, the J call TRBJ2-3, with TRBD1 identical over 7 bases. CDR1 is LNHDA and CDR2 is SQIVND in the germline V gene (reference sequence). V was clipped by 10 bases and J by 0 bases; unmatched bases: 13. The CDR3 contains 16 residues. CDR3 coding DNA: TGTGCCACCTTCCGGGACAGACGGTCTAGCACAGATACGCAGTATTTT. Translated, it gives CATFRDRRSSTDTQYF. The entire variable domain, with the rest obtained from reference TRBV19 and TRBJ2-3, is as follows: DGGITQSPKYLFRKEGQNVTLSCEQNLNHDAMYWYRQDPGQGLRLIYYSQIVNDFQKGDIAEGYSVSREKKESFPLTVTSAQKNPTAFYLCATFRDRRSSTDTQYFGPGTRLTVL.

V is TRBV4-1 and J is TRBJ2-4, with D perhaps given as TRBD1 or TRBD2 (6 bases each). Germline V lookup: CDR1 MGHRA, CDR2 YSYEKL. V lost 3 bases and J lost 0, with 18 bases in between. The CDR3 sequence is 18 residues long. This CDR3 is CASSHPRGEGLAKNIQYF. The CDR3 DNA reads TGCGCCAGCAGCCATCCTAGGGGGGAAGGACTAGCCAAAAACATTCAGTACTTC.

The J gene is TRBJ1-1, the V gene TRBV29-1; D ambiguous. The germline V gene has CDR1 SQVTM and CDR2 ANQGSEA. This CDR3 region has 12 residues. The V end lost 3 bases, the J end lost 1 base, and 6 bases lay between the germline ends. The CDR3 here is CSVETQNTEAFF. The DNA of the CDR3 is TGCAGCGTTGAGACCCAGAACACTGAAGCTTTCTTT.

This clonotype showed up just a few times. The chain recombines TRBV28 with TRBJ2-7; D gene uncertain. The length of the CDR3 is 16 residues. CDR1 MDHEN and CDR2 SYDVKM come from the germline V gene. The V end was cut by 3 bases, the J end by 0 bases, with 15 bases between. The CDR3 reads CASSLLGWAFSYEQYF. CDR3 DNA sequence: TGTGCCAGCAGTTTGCTCGGGTGGGCGTTCTCCTACGAGCAGTACTTC.